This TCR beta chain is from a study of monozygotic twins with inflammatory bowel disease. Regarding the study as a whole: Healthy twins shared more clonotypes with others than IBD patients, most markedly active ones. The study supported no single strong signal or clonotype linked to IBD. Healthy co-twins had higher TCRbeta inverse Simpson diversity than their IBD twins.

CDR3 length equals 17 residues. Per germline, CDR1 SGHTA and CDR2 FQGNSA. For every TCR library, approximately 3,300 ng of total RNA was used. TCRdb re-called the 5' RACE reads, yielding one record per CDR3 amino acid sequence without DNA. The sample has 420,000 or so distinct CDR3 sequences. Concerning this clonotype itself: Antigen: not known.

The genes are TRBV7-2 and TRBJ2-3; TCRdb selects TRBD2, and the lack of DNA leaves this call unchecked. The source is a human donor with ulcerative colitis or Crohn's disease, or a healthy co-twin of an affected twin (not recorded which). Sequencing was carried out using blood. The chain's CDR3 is CASSLADLSGRRDTQYF.